Listed below are T cell receptor beta chains from one sample, sequenced in a study of technical replicates of blood from a few donors. Profiled with immunoSEQ multiplex PCR; TCRdb holds only in-frame clones, not every one. The data contain more than 70,000 clones, around 97% of them singletons. Material for sequencing was T cells isolated from PBMCs. Receptors were obtained from a human donor in good health. The CDR3 runs from the conserved cysteine through the conserved F or W. The order of the fields is clone size, V gene, D gene, J gene, CDR3 protein, CDR3 DNA. A D gene is named only where the DNA matches it firmly. Rows give clone size only sometimes, using once, few, many, or a class for an expanded clone.

abundance: .
v_gene: TRBV10-2
d_gene: .
j_gene: TRBJ2-7
CDR3aa: CASRAGIYEQYF
CDR3nt: TGCGCCAGCAGAGCCGGGATTTACGAGCAGTACTTC

abundance: .
v_gene: TRBV27
d_gene: .
j_gene: TRBJ2-1
CDR3aa: CASSLSRLSLHPFF
CDR3nt: TGTGCCAGCAGTTTAAGTCGACTTTCCCTCCACCCGTTCTTC

abundance: .
v_gene: TRBV6-5
d_gene: .
j_gene: TRBJ1-5
CDR3aa: CASSYSRIFNQPQHF
CDR3nt: TGTGCCAGCAGTTACTCGAGGATTTTCAATCAGCCCCAGCATTTT

abundance: .
v_gene: TRBV11-2
d_gene: .
j_gene: TRBJ1-1
CDR3aa: CASSLVDTVSSFAEAFF
CDR3nt: TGTGCCAGCAGCTTAGTGGACACGGTTTCGAGTTTCGCTGAAGCTTTCTTT

abundance: .
v_gene: TRBV11-2
d_gene: TRBD1
j_gene: TRBJ1-1
CDR3aa: CASSPRQGLNTEAFF
CDR3nt: TGTGCCAGCAGCCCAAGACAGGGACTGAACACTGAAGCTTTCTTT

abundance: .
v_gene: TRBV28
d_gene: .
j_gene: TRBJ2-3
CDR3aa: CASSLIAESTDTQYF
CDR3nt: TGTGCCAGCAGTTTGATCGCAGAAAGCACAGATACGCAGTATTTT

abundance: few
v_gene: TRBV9
d_gene: .
j_gene: TRBJ2-7
CDR3aa: CASSVALGAIEQYF
CDR3nt: TGTGCCAGCAGCGTAGCCCTTGGGGCGATCGAGCAGTACTTC

abundance: .
v_gene: TRBV7-9
d_gene: TRBD2
j_gene: TRBJ2-1
CDR3aa: CASSFSGRGRNEQFF
CDR3nt: TGTGCCAGCAGCTTTAGCGGGAGGGGTCGCAATGAGCAGTTCTTC

abundance: once
v_gene: TRBV4-2
d_gene: TRBD2
j_gene: TRBJ2-5
CDR3aa: CASSQRASGGLTQETQYF
CDR3nt: TGTGCCAGCAGCCAAAGGGCTAGCGGGGGGCTAACGCAAGAGACCCAGTACTTC

abundance: .
v_gene: TRBV5-1
d_gene: .
j_gene: TRBJ2-2
CDR3aa: CASKETTNPGELFF
CDR3nt: TGCGCCAGCAAAGAGACTACCAATCCAGGGGAGCTGTTTTTT

abundance: .
v_gene: TRBV5-4
d_gene: TRBD1
j_gene: TRBJ2-5
CDR3aa: CASSLRQGEETQYF
CDR3nt: TGTGCCAGCAGCTTGCGACAGGGAGAAGAGACCCAGTACTTC

abundance: .
v_gene: TRBV19
d_gene: .
j_gene: TRBJ1-1
CDR3aa: CASIPSGGYTEAFF
CDR3nt: TGTGCCAGTATCCCCAGTGGGGGGTACACTGAAGCTTTCTTT

abundance: .
v_gene: TRBV5-6
d_gene: .
j_gene: TRBJ1-1
CDR3aa: CASSLTPGDTEAFF
CDR3nt: TGTGCCAGCAGCTTGACCCCCGGAGACACTGAAGCTTTCTTT

abundance: .
v_gene: TRBV12-2
d_gene: .
j_gene: TRBJ2-5
CDR3aa: CASRRKKGQNQETQYF
CDR3nt: TGTGCAAGTCGCCGCAAGAAGGGACAGAACCAAGAGACCCAGTACTTC

abundance: .
v_gene: TRBV5-8
d_gene: .
j_gene: TRBJ1-1
CDR3aa: CASSHRGTEAFF
CDR3nt: TGTGCCAGCAGCCATAGGGGCACTGAAGCTTTCTTT

abundance: .
v_gene: TRBV5-1
d_gene: TRBD2
j_gene: TRBJ2-1
CDR3aa: CASSLVGQRERDEQFF
CDR3nt: TGCGCCAGCAGCTTGGTAGGCCAGCGGGAGAGGGATGAGCAGTTCTTC

abundance: .
v_gene: TRBV11-2
d_gene: .
j_gene: TRBJ1-3
CDR3aa: CASSLGSSDTIYF
CDR3nt: TGTGCCAGCAGCTTAGGGAGTTCGGACACCATATATTTT

abundance: .
v_gene: TRBV28
d_gene: .
j_gene: TRBJ1-2
CDR3aa: CASSLQLFKYGYTF
CDR3nt: TGTGCCAGCAGTTTACAACTCTTCAAATATGGCTACACCTTC

abundance: .
v_gene: TRBV5-1
d_gene: .
j_gene: TRBJ2-5
CDR3aa: CASSFGGETQYF
CDR3nt: TGCGCCAGCAGCTTTGGGGGGGAGACCCAGTACTTC

abundance: .
v_gene: TRBV18
d_gene: TRBD1
j_gene: TRBJ1-3
CDR3aa: CASSPPGQISGNTIYF
CDR3nt: TGTGCCAGCTCACCTCCGGGACAGATATCTGGAAACACCATATATTTT

abundance: once
v_gene: TRBV29-1
d_gene: TRBD1
j_gene: TRBJ2-1
CDR3aa: CSDPIGTGSNEQFF
CDR3nt: TGCAGCGACCCAATCGGGACAGGATCGAATGAGCAGTTCTTC

abundance: .
v_gene: TRBV6-1
d_gene: .
j_gene: TRBJ1-5
CDR3aa: CASLGGVENQPQHF
CDR3nt: TGTGCCAGCCTGGGGGGGGTAGAAAATCAGCCCCAGCATTTT

abundance: .
v_gene: TRBV28
d_gene: TRBD1
j_gene: TRBJ1-5
CDR3aa: CASRDRGRGPQHF
CDR3nt: TGTGCCAGCAGGGACAGGGGGAGGGGGCCCCAGCATTTT

abundance: once
v_gene: TRBV29-1
d_gene: .
j_gene: TRBJ1-5
CDR3aa: CSVVGDSNQPQHF
CDR3nt: TGCAGCGTTGTAGGGGATAGCAATCAGCCCCAGCATTTT

abundance: .
v_gene: TRBV6-6
d_gene: .
j_gene: TRBJ2-1
CDR3aa: CATGQGLSYNEQFF
CDR3nt: TGTGCCACCGGTCAGGGGCTCTCCTACAATGAGCAGTTCTTC

abundance: .
v_gene: TRBV30
d_gene: .
j_gene: TRBJ1-1
CDR3aa: CAWSTRVNTEAFF
CDR3nt: TGTGCCTGGAGCACTAGGGTGAACACTGAAGCTTTCTTT

abundance: .
v_gene: TRBV10-2
d_gene: .
j_gene: TRBJ2-2
CDR3aa: CATSRTANTGELFF
CDR3nt: TGCGCCACCTCTCGGACAGCGAACACCGGGGAGCTGTTTTTT

abundance: .
v_gene: TRBV27
d_gene: .
j_gene: TRBJ2-3
CDR3aa: CASSFRAVPDTQYF
CDR3nt: TGTGCCAGCAGTTTCAGGGCAGTTCCAGATACGCAGTATTTT

abundance: .
v_gene: TRBV5-1
d_gene: TRBD2
j_gene: TRBJ2-1
CDR3aa: CASSSRTSGSKFGNEQFF
CDR3nt: TGCGCCAGCAGCTCCCGGACTAGCGGGAGTAAGTTTGGGAATGAGCAGTTCTTC

abundance: .
v_gene: TRBV4-1
d_gene: .
j_gene: TRBJ2-2
CDR3aa: CASSQIARQGSGELFF
CDR3nt: TGCGCCAGCAGCCAAATTGCTCGCCAGGGTAGTGGGGAGCTGTTTTTT

abundance: .
v_gene: TRBV7-9
d_gene: .
j_gene: TRBJ1-5
CDR3aa: CASSPGKGNQPQHF
CDR3nt: TGTGCCAGCAGCCCCGGGAAGGGCAATCAGCCCCAGCATTTT

abundance: .
v_gene: TRBV2
d_gene: TRBD2
j_gene: TRBJ2-5
CDR3aa: CASQGLQETQYF
CDR3nt: TGTGCCAGCCAGGGACTACAAGAGACCCAGTACTTC

abundance: once
v_gene: TRBV6-5
d_gene: .
j_gene: TRBJ2-7
CDR3aa: CASSYSGVDYEQYF
CDR3nt: TGTGCCAGCAGTTACTCCGGGGTGGACTACGAGCAGTACTTC

abundance: .
v_gene: TRBV7-9
d_gene: .
j_gene: TRBJ2-5
CDR3aa: CASNRATETQYF
CDR3nt: TGTGCCAGCAATCGAGCGACGGAGACCCAGTACTTC

abundance: .
v_gene: TRBV28
d_gene: .
j_gene: TRBJ2-7
CDR3aa: CASSSPRVQYF
CDR3nt: TGTGCCAGCAGTTCCCCCCGGGTGCAGTACTTC

abundance: .
v_gene: TRBV6-1
d_gene: TRBD2
j_gene: TRBJ2-1
CDR3aa: CASSDRADGGRPGFF
CDR3nt: TGTGCCAGCAGTGACAGGGCGGACGGCGGGAGACCGGGGTTCTTC

abundance: .
v_gene: TRBV5-4
d_gene: TRBD1
j_gene: TRBJ2-1
CDR3aa: CASSSPGQGWNEQFF
CDR3nt: TGTGCCAGCAGCTCACCGGGACAGGGGTGGAATGAGCAGTTCTTC

abundance: .
v_gene: TRBV28
d_gene: .
j_gene: TRBJ2-7
CDR3aa: CASRRLPTASYEQYF
CDR3nt: TGTGCCAGCAGGCGACTACCAACAGCGTCCTACGAGCAGTACTTC

abundance: .
v_gene: TRBV7-9
d_gene: TRBD2
j_gene: TRBJ2-2
CDR3aa: CATNGQAERDSRRTGELFF
CDR3nt: TGTGCCACTAATGGCCAGGCCGAGCGGGATAGCAGGAGAACCGGGGAGCTGTTTTTT

abundance: .
v_gene: TRBV4-1
d_gene: .
j_gene: TRBJ2-5
CDR3aa: CASSQAGMGGETQYF
CDR3nt: TGCGCCAGCAGCCAAGCAGGCATGGGTGGAGAGACCCAGTACTTC

abundance: .
v_gene: TRBV9
d_gene: .
j_gene: TRBJ1-5
CDR3aa: CASSVDGGNSNQPQHF
CDR3nt: TGTGCCAGCAGCGTAGATGGAGGGAATAGCAATCAGCCCCAGCATTTT

abundance: .
v_gene: TRBV10-1
d_gene: .
j_gene: TRBJ2-5
CDR3aa: CASRGDSDGTQYF
CDR3nt: TGCGCCAGCAGAGGAGACAGCGACGGGACCCAGTACTTC

abundance: .
v_gene: TRBV5-6
d_gene: .
j_gene: TRBJ1-2
CDR3aa: CASSHGSIGYTF
CDR3nt: TGTGCCAGCAGCCACGGGAGTATAGGCTACACCTTC

abundance: .
v_gene: TRBV2
d_gene: TRBD2
j_gene: TRBJ2-7
CDR3aa: CASSTGTTYEQYF
CDR3nt: TGTGCCAGCAGTACCGGGACTACCTACGAGCAGTACTTC

abundance: .
v_gene: TRBV5-1
d_gene: TRBD2
j_gene: TRBJ2-1
CDR3aa: CASSFSSGTSNEQFF
CDR3nt: TGCGCCAGCAGCTTTTCGAGCGGGACGTCCAATGAGCAGTTCTTC

abundance: .
v_gene: TRBV19
d_gene: .
j_gene: TRBJ2-4
CDR3aa: CASSMTLKNIQYF
CDR3nt: TGTGCCAGTAGTATGACATTAAAAAACATTCAGTACTTC

abundance: .
v_gene: TRBV5-1
d_gene: TRBD1
j_gene: TRBJ1-1
CDR3aa: CASTEQGMNTEAFF
CDR3nt: TGCGCCAGCACCGAACAGGGGATGAACACTGAAGCTTTCTTT

abundance: .
v_gene: TRBV2
d_gene: .
j_gene: TRBJ1-2
CDR3aa: CASTGGSNYGYTF
CDR3nt: TGTGCCAGCACGGGGGGTTCTAACTATGGCTACACCTTC

abundance: .
v_gene: TRBV6-5
d_gene: .
j_gene: TRBJ2-2
CDR3aa: CASSYRGTGELFF
CDR3nt: TGTGCCAGCAGTTACCGAGGCACCGGGGAGCTGTTTTTT

abundance: .
v_gene: TRBV5-1
d_gene: TRBD2
j_gene: TRBJ2-3
CDR3aa: CASSQAGGRTDTQYF
CDR3nt: TGCGCCAGCAGCCAAGCGGGGGGGCGCACAGATACGCAGTATTTT

abundance: .
v_gene: TRBV6-1
d_gene: .
j_gene: TRBJ2-3
CDR3aa: CASSDAPNSDTQYF
CDR3nt: TGTGCCAGCAGTGATGCTCCTAATTCAGATACGCAGTATTTT

abundance: .
v_gene: TRBV7-9
d_gene: TRBD2
j_gene: TRBJ2-7
CDR3aa: CASSLSGGYEQYF
CDR3nt: TGTGCCAGCAGCTTATCGGGAGGCTACGAGCAGTACTTC

abundance: .
v_gene: TRBV6-5
d_gene: TRBD2
j_gene: TRBJ2-5
CDR3aa: CASSPAGWEETQYF
CDR3nt: TGTGCCAGCAGCCCAGCGGGGTGGGAAGAGACCCAGTACTTC

abundance: once
v_gene: TRBV20-1
d_gene: .
j_gene: TRBJ2-5
CDR3aa: CSAQWQETQYF
CDR3nt: TGCAGTGCCCAGTGGCAAGAGACCCAGTACTTC